The 32 T cell receptor beta chains below come from one sample, sequenced in a study of blood T cell repertoires in COVID-19. Using immunoSEQ multiplex PCR, the repertoire was profiled, and TCRdb retains in-frame clones only, with some absent. Of around 220,000 clones in the sample, approximately 90% are singletons; the top ten hold about 9.4%. The sample comprised peripheral blood. The receptors here all came from a woman aged 45-59 years with COVID-19, enrolled during active disease.

This rearrangement joins TRBV10-2 to TRBJ2-2; a possible D gene is TRBD1 (5 bases). This CDR3 has 16 residues. Germline V CDR1 and CDR2: WSHSY, SAAADI. The V and J ends lost 0 bases and 6 bases respectively, with 14 bases between them. The CDR3 loop reads CASSESTQGLAGELFF. The CDR3 DNA sequence: TGCGCCAGCAGTGAGTCGACTCAGGGCTTGGCCGGGGAGCTGTTTTTT.

V and J are TRBV28 and TRBJ1-2; D is unclear. V was clipped by 3 bases and J by 5 bases, with 13 bases between them. CDR1 and CDR2 from the germline V gene are MDHEN and SYDVKM. The length of the CDR3 is 14 residues. The CDR3 spells CASSLQSRGYGYTF. The CDR3 nucleotides read TGTGCCAGCAGTTTGCAAAGCCGGGGATATGGCTACACCTTC.

The chain combines TRBV5-1 with TRBJ2-7; D ambiguous. Germline V gene data show CDR1 as SGHRS and CDR2 as YFSETQ. The CDR3 spans 13 residues. Trimming removed 0 bases from V and 5 bases from J, with 9 bases in between. The CDR3 bases are TGCGCCAGCAGCTTGGATTTGATAGACGAGCAGTACTTC. The encoded protein is CASSLDLIDEQYF.

This chain joins TRBV23-1 and TRBJ2-7; 7 bases line up with TRBD2. TRBV23-1 is flagged as an ORF with uncertain function. Trimming removed 7 bases from V and 3 bases from J; junction bases left unmatched: 6. CDR3 length equals 13 residues. CDR3 coding DNA: TGCGCCAGCACCCCCGGGGGGTTCTACGAGCAGTACGTC. Its translation is CASTPGGFYEQYV.

This clone was observed at least ten times. J is TRBJ2-2 and V is TRBV30; TRBD2 matches 9 bases. CDR3 length equals 15 residues. With 7 bases clipped from V and 0 bases from J, the junction kept 6 bases outside the gene matches. Germline values: CDR1 GTSNPN, CDR2 SVGIG (reference sequence). Written as DNA, the CDR3 is TGTGCCTCGGTAGCGGGGGCCTCGAACACCGGGGAGCTGTTTTTT. Protein product: CASVAGASNTGELFF.

There are a few counts of this clone. CDR3: CASGQGPRGNRELFF. In nucleotides, the CDR3 is TGTGCCAGCGGACAGGGGCCTAGGGGAAACCGGGAGCTGTTTTTT. V is TRBV28 and J is TRBJ2-2, with 9 nucleotides matching TRBD1. The germline V gene has CDR1 MDHEN and CDR2 SYDVKM. This CDR3 spans 15 amino acids. With V trimmed by 8 bases and J by 9 bases, 13 bases remained unmatched.

The CDR3 loop is CASRFSTGELFF. The CDR3 DNA sequence: TGTGCCAGCCGTTTCTCTACCGGGGAGCTGTTTTTT. V and J are TRBV11-3 and TRBJ2-2; unclear D gene. The V gene's germline CDR1 is SGHNT and CDR2 YENEEA. V was shortened by 8 bases and J by 5 bases, with 9 bases between the two germline ends. There are 12 residues in the CDR3.

The chain has TRBV27 and TRBJ1-2; 7 bases map to TRBD1. The germline gives CDR1 MNHEY, CDR2 SMNVEV (reference sequence). CDR3 length equals 13 residues. V shed 6 bases and J 6 bases; nucleotides not matched to a gene: 7. The DNA of the CDR3 is TGTGCCAGCAGCCAGGGGGTCGGGAATGGCTACACCTTC. It translates to CASSQGVGNGYTF.

The rearrangement joins TRBV30 to TRBJ2-1; 7 nucleotides agree with TRBD1. Germline V gene data show CDR1 as GTSNPN and CDR2 as SVGIG (reference sequence). CDR3 length: 14 residues. V was pared by 2 bases and J by 2 bases, with 3 bases of the junction left unmatched. This CDR3 reads CAWSRDSPYNEQFF. DNA of the CDR3: TGTGCCTGGAGTCGGGACAGTCCCTACAATGAGCAGTTCTTC. The variable domain in full, completed from reference TRBV30 and TRBJ2-1, reads SQTIHQWPATLVQPVGSPLSLECTVEGTSNPNLYWYRQAAGRGLQLLFYSVGIGQISSEVPQNLSASRPQDRQFILSSKKLLLSDSGFYLCAWSRDSPYNEQFFGPGTRLTVL.

In this sample, this clone turned up many times. The chain links TRBV6-6 to TRBJ2-2; 8 bases align to TRBD1. The V gene end was trimmed by 8 bases and the J gene end by 6 bases; junction bases not matched to a gene: 5. This CDR3 has 13 amino acids. The germline V gene encodes CDR1 MNHNY and CDR2 SVGAGI (reference sequence). CDR3 in amino acids: CASRTGLAGELFF. In DNA form, the CDR3 reads TGTGCCAGCCGGACAGGGTTGGCCGGGGAGCTGTTTTTT.

V is TRBV5-1 and J is TRBJ2-1; 10 bases line up with TRBD1. Unmatched junction bases numbered 0, after V lost 0 bases and J lost 12 bases. Looked up from germline, CDR1 is SGHRS and CDR2 is YFSETQ. The CDR3 runs 12 residues. The CDR3 loop reads CASSLGDRGQFF. CDR3 sequence (DNA): TGCGCCAGCAGCTTGGGGGACAGGGGGCAGTTCTTC.

The V gene is TRBV2, the J gene TRBJ1-2; a possible D gene is TRBD1 (6 bases). The germline V gene has CDR1 SNHLY and CDR2 FYNNEI. Trimming cost V 2 bases and J 3 bases, with 16 bases left between them. The CDR3 loop spans 16 amino acids. The CDR3 coding sequence is TGTGCCAGCAGTGAATGGACAGACCGATTTTACTATGGCTACACCTTC. This encodes CASSEWTDRFYYGYTF.

The J gene is TRBJ1-2, the V gene TRBV18, with a tentative D call TRBD1 (6 bases). CDR1 is KGHSH, CDR2 LQKENI, per germline. This CDR3 has 14 amino acids. V shed 3 bases and J shed 6 bases, with 14 bases lying between them. This CDR3 reads CASSPQAGDHGYTF. The CDR3 bases are TGTGCCAGCTCACCCCAGGCAGGGGACCATGGCTACACCTTC. Using reference TRBV18 and TRBJ1-2 for the parts outside the CDR3, the full variable domain is NAGVMQNPRHLVRRRGQEARLRCSPMKGHSHVYWYRQLPEEGLKFMVYLQKENIIDESGMPKERFSAEFPKEGPSILRIQQVVRGDSAAYFCASSPQAGDHGYTFGSGTRLTVV.

This clone was detected only once. The V call is TRBV19, the J call TRBJ2-1, with 13 positions matching TRBD2. V lost 8 bases and J lost 3; bases outside the gene matches: 4. Germline V CDR1 and CDR2: LNHDA, SQIVND (reference sequence). The CDR3 is 15 amino acids. As DNA, the CDR3 is TGTGCCAGTCAGACTAGCGGGGGGCTCTACAATGAGCAGTTCTTC. It is translated as CASQTSGGLYNEQFF.

V and J are TRBV5-1 and TRBJ1-2; 7 bases align to TRBD1. J was trimmed by 5 bases and V by 4 bases; bases with no gene match: 8. CDR3 length equals 14 residues. Germline V CDR1 and CDR2: SGHRS, YFSETQ. In DNA form, the CDR3 reads TGCGCCAGCAGCGCATCACAGGGACAGTATGGCTACACCTTC. Its protein is CASSASQGQYGYTF.

This clone has only a few counts. The CDR3 region has the DNA TGTGCCAGCAGCTTACAGGGGGCCAAAAACATTCAGTACTTC. Residues: CASSLQGAKNIQYF. The chain has TRBV2 and TRBJ2-4; 7 bases agree with TRBD1. Germline V gene sequence: CDR1 SNHLY, CDR2 FYNNEI. This CDR3 region has 14 residues. The V and J ends lost 6 bases and 1 base, in that order; junction bases with no gene match: 3.

This chain connects TRBV9 to TRBJ2-7; 7 bases are shared with TRBD1. The CDR3 is 14 residues long. Losses at the gene ends were 2 bases for V and 6 bases for J; bases not matched to a gene: 8. Germline assignment: CDR1 SGDLS and CDR2 YYNGEE. The CDR3: CASSVTGTEGEQYF. Written as DNA, the CDR3 is TGTGCCAGCAGCGTGACCGGGACAGAGGGCGAGCAGTACTTC.

This clone was seen a few times. The J gene is TRBJ2-5, the V gene TRBV4-1; 9 nucleotides match TRBD1. Germline-derived CDR1 and CDR2 are MGHRA and YSYEKL. Losses at the gene ends were 4 bases for V and 4 bases for J; bases not matched to a gene: 7. The CDR3 consists of 15 residues. The DNA of the CDR3 is TGCGCCAGCAGCCTTGTTGGGACAGGGTCAGAGACCCAGTACTTC. Its protein is CASSLVGTGSETQYF.

In its sample, this clone was seen a few times. This chain connects TRBV6-6 to TRBJ1-4; tentative D call: TRBD1 (5 bases). Trimming cost V 6 bases and J 0 bases, with 11 bases left between them. The CDR3 runs 15 residues. Germline V gives CDR1 MNHNY, CDR2 SVGAGI (reference sequence). DNA of the CDR3: TGTGCCAGCAGAGTTACGACAGCAACTAATGAAAAACTGTTTTTT. The encoded protein is CASRVTTATNEKLFF.

This chain uses TRBV14 with TRBJ1-1; D is perhaps TRBD1 (6 bases). Per the germline V gene, CDR1 is SGHDN and CDR2 is FVKESK. V lost 0 bases to trimming and J lost 3 bases, with 11 bases between them. The CDR3 loop spans 15 amino acids. CDR3 DNA: TGTGCCAGCAGCCAAGATTGGGGGCGCGACACTGAAGCTTTCTTT. Translation gives CASSQDWGRDTEAFF.

The chain uses TRBV7-9 and TRBJ1-2; no clear D. The CDR3 spans 11 residues. CDR1 is SEHNR and CDR2 is FQNEAQ in the germline V gene (reference sequence). The V end lost 1 base, the J end lost 7 bases, and 4 bases lay between the germline ends. The CDR3 here is CASSLGLGYTF. DNA of the CDR3: TGTGCCAGCAGCTTAGGTCTTGGCTACACCTTC.

The chain carries TRBV9 and TRBJ2-7, with 7 nucleotides matching TRBD1. The junction had 6 bases not matched to a gene; V was cut back by 1 base and J by 5 bases. The CDR3 loop spans 14 amino acids. In germline, CDR1 is SGDLS, CDR2 YYNGEE. The CDR3 reads CASSVKGQDHEQYF. The CDR3 DNA sequence: TGTGCCAGCAGCGTAAAAGGACAGGACCACGAGCAGTACTTC.

The genes are TRBV18 and TRBJ1-1; 8 bases align to TRBD1. V was pared by 4 bases and J by 1 base, with 8 bases of the junction left unmatched. CDR1 KGHSH and CDR2 LQKENI come from the germline V gene. The CDR3 totals 16 residues. CDR3 nucleotides: TGTGCCAGCTCACGAGAAACAGGGGGAAGGAACACTGAAGCTTTCTTT. Protein sequence: CASSRETGGRNTEAFF. Variable domain in full (rest from reference TRBV18 and TRBJ1-1): NAGVMQNPRHLVRRRGQEARLRCSPMKGHSHVYWYRQLPEEGLKFMVYLQKENIIDESGMPKERFSAEFPKEGPSILRIQQVVRGDSAAYFCASSRETGGRNTEAFFGQGTRLTVV.

This chain links TRBV3-1 (or the pseudogene TRBV3-2) with TRBJ2-5; D is unresolved. Germline loops: CDR1 LGHDT, CDR2 YNNKEL (reference sequence). The CDR3 extends over 15 amino acids. V lost 1 base, J lost 1 base, and 10 bases lay in between. CDR3 protein: CASSQGSYPQETQYF. The CDR3 nucleotides read TGTGCCAGCAGCCAAGGGAGCTACCCCCAAGAGACCCAGTACTTC.

V gene TRBV29-1 combines with J gene TRBJ1-2, with 9 bases that match TRBD1. The V gene end was trimmed by 6 bases and the J gene end by 8 bases; junction bases not matched to a gene: 10. Germline CDR1 SQVTM, CDR2 ANQGSEA. The CDR3 has 13 amino acids. The CDR3 loop is CSVARGTGIGYTF. CDR3 sequence (DNA): TGCAGCGTCGCTCGAGGGACAGGGATAGGCTACACCTTC.

This chain joins TRBV19 and TRBJ1-1; no reliable D call. The CDR3 is made up of 14 amino acids. The germline V gene encodes CDR1 LNHDA and CDR2 SQIVND (reference sequence). The V and J ends lost 5 bases and 1 base respectively, with 11 bases between them. The CDR3 here is CASSPWQENTEAFF. The CDR3, as DNA: TGTGCCAGTAGTCCTTGGCAGGAGAACACTGAAGCTTTCTTT.

This sequence joins TRBV7-2 and TRBJ2-7; tentatively, D is TRBD1 (7 bases). The germline CDR1 and CDR2 sequences are SGHTA and FQGNSA. V lost 5 bases and J lost 4, with 15 bases in between. The CDR3 runs to 14 residues. The CDR3 sequence is CASSPQGGLYEQYF. The CDR3 DNA is TGTGCCAGCAGCCCTCAGGGGGGTTTATACGAGCAGTACTTC.

The chain is built from TRBV7-3 and TRBJ2-5; the match to TRBD1 covers 8 bases. The germline V gene has CDR1 SGHTA and CDR2 FQGTGA. The CDR3 is made up of 13 amino acids. The J segment lost 5 bases and the V segment lost 1 base, leaving 0 bases of the junction unmatched. The CDR3 nucleotides read TGTGCCAGCAGCTTAAACAGGGGGGAGACCCAGTACTTC. Its translation is CASSLNRGETQYF. The variable domain in full, with the rest retrieved from reference TRBV7-3 and TRBJ2-5, is GAGVSQTPSNKVTEKGKYVELRCDPISGHTALYWYRQSLGQGPEFLIYFQGTGAADDSGLPNDRFFAVRPEGSVSTLKIQRTERGDSAVYLCASSLNRGETQYFGPGTRLLVL.

Ten or more counts support this clone. The J gene is TRBJ2-5, the V gene TRBV3-1 (or the pseudogene TRBV3-2); TRBD1 might be the D (5 bases). Germline loops: CDR1 LGHDT, CDR2 YNNKEL (reference sequence). Trimming cost V 1 base and J 1 base, with 7 bases left between them. This CDR3 is built from 14 residues. The CDR3 spells CASSQGGLQETQYF. In nucleotides, the CDR3 is TGTGCCAGCAGCCAAGGGGGCCTCCAAGAGACCCAGTACTTC.

The chain combines TRBV7-8 with TRBJ1-4, with 10 bases matching TRBD1. Germline values: CDR1 SGHVS, CDR2 FQNEAQ. V gave up 5 bases and J gave up 5 bases; unmatched junction bases: 8. The CDR3 extends over 16 amino acids. In DNA, the CDR3 is TGTGCCAGCAGCCCACGTAGACAGGGGGCGAATGAAAAACTGTTTTTT. Amino acids: CASSPRRQGANEKLFF.

The rearrangement uses TRBV4-1 and TRBJ1-1; TRBD1 agrees at 8 bases. Trimming at V came to 0 bases and at J to 4 bases, leaving 4 bases not matched to a gene. Germline CDR1 and CDR2: MGHRA and YSYEKL. The CDR3 loop spans 15 amino acids. The CDR3: CASSQDPQGATEAFF. The CDR3 DNA reads as TGCGCCAGCAGCCAAGATCCCCAGGGGGCCACTGAAGCTTTCTTT.

The chain recombines TRBV27 with TRBJ1-4, with D possibly matching TRBD1 (5 bases). Germline CDR1 MNHEY, CDR2 SMNVEV (reference sequence). Trimming took off 5 bases at V and 8 bases at J, with 12 bases between the two ends. The CDR3 is 13 amino acids. The CDR3 nucleotides are TGTGCCAGCAGTCCCCAACGGACAGAAAAACTGTTTTTT. Encoded protein: CASSPQRTEKLFF.